What follows are 26 T cell receptor beta chains derived from one specimen sequenced in a study of T-cell memory formation after mild COVID-19. TCRdb itself ran the 5' RACE reads through MiXCR, one entry per CDR3 protein. The data contain about 110,000 distinct CDR3 sequences, 9.5% to 15% of them singletons. Specimen: PBMCs or a T cell subset sorted from them (not recorded which). These receptors came from an adult woman who had mild COVID-19 (a few samples of this study predate the infection). Cell type and time point are not known.

This sequence joins TRBV5-1 and TRBJ2-7; 10 bases agree with TRBD2. Losses at the gene ends were 4 bases for V and 6 bases for J; bases not matched to a gene: 10. The length of the CDR3 is 15 residues. Germline loops: CDR1 SGHRS, CDR2 YFSETQ. DNA for the CDR3: TGCGCCAGCAGCAACAATCTAGCGGGAGACCTCGAGCAGTACTTC. It translates to CASSNNLAGDLEQYF.

This clonotype was seen more than once but under ten times. V gene TRBV6-2 or TRBV6-3 combines with J gene TRBJ2-3, with D perhaps matching TRBD2 (5 bases). Per the germline V gene, CDR1 is MNHEY and CDR2 is SVGEGT. The CDR3 sequence is 16 residues long. The V end lost 7 bases, the J end lost 2 bases, and 19 bases lay between the germline ends. CDR3 region: CASTPGYTMSTDTQYF. The DNA of the CDR3 is TGTGCCAGCACCCCGGGATATACAATGTCCACAGATACGCAGTATTTT.

This clonotype was seen more than once but under ten times. The chain combines TRBV7-9 with TRBJ2-3; no firm D call. This CDR3 is 17 amino acids long. CDR1 SEHNR and CDR2 FQNEAQ come from the germline V gene (reference sequence). Between the trimmed V and J ends, which lost 8 bases and 2 bases, there was a span of 23 bases. The CDR3 spells CASGPLIGASFTDTQYF. The CDR3 nucleotides are TGTGCCAGCGGGCCCCTGATAGGTGCCTCCTTCACAGATACGCAGTATTTT.

This chain connects TRBV5-4 to TRBJ2-1; either TRBD1 or TRBD2 may supply D (5 bases each). The germline V and J ends were trimmed by 1 base and 5 bases, with 16 bases remaining between them. The CDR3 has 16 amino acids. Germline lookup yields CDR1 SGHNT and CDR2 YYREEE (reference sequence). The CDR3 here is CASSLTGTKYDNEQFF. The CDR3 DNA reads as TGTGCCAGCAGCTTGACGGGGACCAAGTATGACAATGAGCAGTTCTTC.

This clonotype turned up a few times. V is TRBV19 and J is TRBJ1-1; D gene ambiguous. The CDR3 loop spans 14 amino acids. V was cut by 3 bases and J by 2 bases, with 10 bases left in between. The germline V gene encodes CDR1 LNHDA and CDR2 SQIVND (reference sequence). The CDR3 loop is CASSIGQFNTEAFF. CDR3 bases: TGTGCCAGTAGTATCGGCCAGTTTAACACTGAAGCTTTCTTT.

This clonotype has just one count. The rearrangement links TRBV6-2 or TRBV6-3 to TRBJ2-7, with a possible D match to TRBD2 (5 bases). The CDR3 is 13 amino acids. Trimming took off 4 bases at V and 3 bases at J, with 10 bases between the two ends. Germline CDR1 reads MNHEY; CDR2 reads SVGEGT. CDR3 protein: CASSLDGLYEQYF. In nucleotides, the CDR3 is TGTGCCAGCAGTTTGGACGGACTCTACGAGCAGTACTTC.

The chain links TRBV23-1 to TRBJ2-5, with 7 bases identical to TRBD2. TRBV23-1 carries the ORF label, with uncertain function. With V trimmed by 4 bases and J by 2 bases, 4 bases remained unmatched. The CDR3 sequence is 14 residues long. The DNA of the CDR3 is TGCGCCAGCAGTCCCTTGCGGGAGCAAGAGACCCAGTACTTC. Amino acid sequence: CASSPLREQETQYF.

Only a few counts were recorded for this clonotype. This chain uses TRBV5-1 with TRBJ2-1; D gene unclear. This CDR3 region has 16 residues. Germline V gene sequence: CDR1 SGHRS, CDR2 YFSETQ. V gave up 9 bases and J gave up 1 base, with 20 bases separating them. CDR3 sequence (DNA): TGCGCCACCAAGGTTGACGGGCTTGGGTCCTACAATGAGCAGTTCTTC. Translated: CATKVDGLGSYNEQFF. Together with reference TRBV5-1 and TRBJ2-1, the CDR3 gives the full variable domain: KAGVTQTPRYLIKTRGQQVTLSCSPISGHRSVSWYQQTPGQGLQFLFEYFSETQRNKGNFPGRFSGRQFSNSRSEMNVSTLELGDSALYLCATKVDGLGSYNEQFFGPGTRLTVL.

This clonotype has just a few counts. Written as DNA, the CDR3 is TGCAGCCTTCCGGGACAGAACAATGAGCAGTTCTTC. Protein product: CSLPGQNNEQFF. The chain links TRBV29-1 to TRBJ2-1, with 7 bases matching TRBD1. The V gene end was trimmed by 8 bases and the J gene end by 5 bases; junction bases not matched to a gene: 6. From germline, CDR1 is SQVTM and CDR2 ANQGSEA. The length of the CDR3 is 12 residues.

V is TRBV25-1 and J is TRBJ2-1; D call uncertain. The V gene's germline CDR1 is MGHDK and CDR2 SYGVNS. CDR3 length: 13 residues. V was pared by 9 bases and J by 4 bases, with 13 bases between. In DNA form, the CDR3 reads TGTGCCAGTGGAACTGGTACTTACAATGAGCAGTTCTTC. Its protein product is CASGTGTYNEQFF.

The chain couples TRBV6-5 to TRBJ2-1, with TRBD1 matching over 7 bases. With V trimmed by 4 bases and J by 4 bases, 4 bases remained unmatched. CDR1 MNHEY and CDR2 SVGAGI come from the germline V gene. The length of the CDR3 is 14 residues. The CDR3 DNA sequence: TGTGCCAGCAGTTCGGACAGGATATACAATGAGCAGTTCTTC. Protein product: CASSSDRIYNEQFF.

This sequence joins TRBV9 and TRBJ2-1; D not resolved. Trimming removed 0 bases at V and 8 bases at J, with 9 bases between. Germline lookup yields CDR1 SGDLS and CDR2 YYNGEE. CDR3 size: 13 residues. For the CDR3, the DNA is TGTGCCAGCAGCGTAGCTAAGGACCATGAGCAGTTCTTC. Amino acid sequence: CASSVAKDHEQFF.

The chain joins TRBV7-9 to TRBJ2-5; D gene ambiguous. The CDR3 loop spans 15 amino acids. V lost 5 bases to trimming and J lost 1 base, with 14 bases between them. The germline V gene encodes CDR1 SEHNR and CDR2 FQNEAQ (reference sequence). DNA for the CDR3: TGTGCCAGCAGCCCGATTTTTCCCCTCCAAGAGACCCAGTACTTC. This sequence encodes CASSPIFPLQETQYF.

This clonotype was recorded many times. The chain uses TRBV5-6 and TRBJ2-1; 7 bases are a match to TRBD1. Germline assignment: CDR1 SGHDT and CDR2 YYEEEE. V shed 4 bases and J 9 bases; nucleotides not matched to a gene: 4. The CDR3 covers 12 residues. CDR3 in amino acids: CASSPTGSEQFF. The DNA for the CDR3 is TGTGCCAGCAGCCCGACAGGGTCTGAGCAGTTCTTC.

The V call is TRBV19, the J call TRBJ1-2; 8 bases map to TRBD1. The CDR3 runs 14 residues. The V gene's germline CDR1 is LNHDA and CDR2 SQIVND (reference sequence). The V segment lost 6 bases and the J segment 5 bases; nucleotides outside the gene matches: 8. For the CDR3, the DNA is TGTGCCAGTAGGAGAGACGGGACAGGATATGGCTACACCTTC. The encoded protein is CASRRDGTGYGYTF. The full variable domain, in which reference TRBV19 and TRBJ1-2 provide the parts outside the CDR3, is DGGITQSPKYLFRKEGQNVTLSCEQNLNHDAMYWYRQDPGQGLRLIYYSQIVNDFQKGDIAEGYSVSREKKESFPLTVTSAQKNPTAFYLCASRRDGTGYGYTFGSGTRLTVV.

There are a few counts of this clonotype. The gene calls are TRBV4-3 and TRBJ2-7, with 7 bases that match TRBD1. The CDR3 has 14 amino acids. J lost 1 base, V lost 1 base, and 1 base had no gene match. CDR1 LGHNA and CDR2 YSLEER come from the germline V gene. CDR3 coding DNA: TGCGCCAGCAGCCAAGGGGACAGATCCTACGAGCAGTACTTC. Translation gives CASSQGDRSYEQYF.

The chain carries TRBV7-9 and TRBJ1-3, with no clear D. CDR3 length: 17 amino acids. The V end was cut by 5 bases, the J end by 3 bases, with 20 bases between. CDR1 and CDR2 (germline): SEHNR, FQNEAQ (reference sequence). CDR3 bases: TGTGCCAGCAGCGTAATTCCGGGAACCCCCTATGGAAACACCATATATTTT. It specifies CASSVIPGTPYGNTIYF.

This clonotype was recorded a few times. The genes are TRBV4-3 and TRBJ2-1; TRBD2 agrees at 10 bases. CDR1 is LGHNA and CDR2 is YSLEER in the germline V gene. This CDR3 spans 16 amino acids. V shed 0 bases, J shed 8 bases, and the junction held 7 bases outside the gene matches. CDR3 region: CASSQDLASGSDEQFF. CDR3 nucleotide sequence: TGCGCCAGCAGCCAAGATTTGGCTAGCGGGAGCGATGAGCAGTTCTTC.

This chain links TRBV9 with TRBJ2-1; 10 bases are shared with TRBD2. The CDR3 has 16 amino acids. The trim removed 0 bases at V and 6 bases at J, leaving 6 bases unmatched. Germline lookup yields CDR1 SGDLS and CDR2 YYNGEE. CDR3 bases: TGTGCCAGCAGCGTAGTTTCTAGCGGGAGTAGCAATGAGCAGTTCTTC. Translating it yields CASSVVSSGSSNEQFF.

The V call is TRBV4-2, the J call TRBJ1-2; 8 nucleotides line up with TRBD1. The germline CDR1 and CDR2 sequences are LGHNA and YNFKEQ. The ends lost 2 bases at V and 6 bases at J; junction bases unmatched: 5. The CDR3 runs to 14 residues. The CDR3 spells CASSQPGTGNGYTF. Here the CDR3 DNA reads TGTGCCAGCAGCCAACCCGGGACAGGAAATGGCTACACCTTC.

This clonotype was recorded a few times. CDR3 nucleotide sequence: TGCAGCGCTCAGCATGGGGCCAACGTCCTGACTTTC. Translated, it gives CSAQHGANVLTF. The V call is TRBV29-1, the J call TRBJ2-6; no clear D gene. Per germline, CDR1 SQVTM and CDR2 ANQGSEA. The germline V and J ends were trimmed by 7 bases and 3 bases, with 7 bases remaining between them. The CDR3 sequence is 12 residues long.

The CDR3 sequence: CSAPWGGAYNEQFF. The CDR3 DNA follows: TGCAGTGCTCCTTGGGGGGGAGCTTACAATGAGCAGTTCTTC. The rearrangement links TRBV20-1 to TRBJ2-1, with TRBD2 identical over 7 bases. Trimming at V came to 5 bases and at J to 4 bases, leaving 8 bases not matched to a gene. The CDR3 totals 14 residues. Germline CDR1 and CDR2: DFQATT and SNEGSKA (reference sequence).

This clonotype was seen ten or more times. V is TRBV27 and J is TRBJ1-2; unclear D gene. Germline CDR1 MNHEY, CDR2 SMNVEV (reference sequence). This CDR3 comprises 13 residues. Trimming left V 0 bases short and J 5 bases short, with 7 bases between. The DNA for the CDR3 is TGTGCCAGCAGTTTATCAGGGCTATATGGCTACACCTTC. Encoded protein: CASSLSGLYGYTF.

Many counts were recorded for this clonotype. The rearrangement uses TRBV5-1 and TRBJ2-1, with TRBD2 matching over 15 bases. Germline V gene sequence: CDR1 SGHRS, CDR2 YFSETQ. After removal of 3 bases from V and 10 bases from J, the junction contained 5 bases not matched to a gene. The CDR3 has 15 amino acids. CDR3: CASSWGLAGGEEQFF. CDR3 coding DNA: TGCGCCAGCAGCTGGGGACTAGCGGGAGGCGAGGAGCAGTTCTTC. Using reference TRBV5-1 and TRBJ2-1 for the parts outside the CDR3, the full variable domain is KAGVTQTPRYLIKTRGQQVTLSCSPISGHRSVSWYQQTPGQGLQFLFEYFSETQRNKGNFPGRFSGRQFSNSRSEMNVSTLELGDSALYLCASSWGLAGGEEQFFGPGTRLTVL.

This clonotype was counted only a few times. The rearrangement links TRBV4-3 to TRBJ2-2; possible D gene TRBD2, 7 bases. The V gene's germline CDR1 is LGHNA and CDR2 YSLEER. This CDR3 is built from 14 residues. Trimming took 2 bases from V and 7 from J, leaving 11 bases between them. CDR3 DNA sequence: TGCGCCAGCAGCCAACGGGGAGGGGGCGGGGAGCTGTTTTTT. It specifies CASSQRGGGGELFF.

This clonotype has more than one count but fewer than ten. J is TRBJ1-2 and V is TRBV7-6; D unresolved. Germline V gives CDR1 SGHVS, CDR2 FNYEAQ. The CDR3 is made up of 15 amino acids. The germline V and J ends were trimmed by 2 bases and 3 bases, with 13 bases remaining between them. Written as DNA, the CDR3 is TGTGCCAGCAGCTTAACAGAGAATGACTACTATGGCTACACCTTC. It codes for CASSLTENDYYGYTF.